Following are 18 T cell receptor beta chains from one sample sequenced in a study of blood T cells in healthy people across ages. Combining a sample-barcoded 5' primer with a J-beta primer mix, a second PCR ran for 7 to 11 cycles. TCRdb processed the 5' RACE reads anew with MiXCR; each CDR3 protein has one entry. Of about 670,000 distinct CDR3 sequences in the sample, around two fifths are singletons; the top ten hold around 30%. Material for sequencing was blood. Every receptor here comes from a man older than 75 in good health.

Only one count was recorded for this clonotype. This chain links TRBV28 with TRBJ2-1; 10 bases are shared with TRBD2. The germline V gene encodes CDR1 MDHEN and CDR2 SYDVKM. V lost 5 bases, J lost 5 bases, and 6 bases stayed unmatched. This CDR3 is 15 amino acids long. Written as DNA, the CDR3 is TGTGCCAGCAGTCCCTGGACTAGCGGAAACAATGAGCAGTTCTTC. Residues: CASSPWTSGNNEQFF.

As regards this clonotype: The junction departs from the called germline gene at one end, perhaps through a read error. In DNA form, the CDR3 reads TGTGCCTGCAGCTTGGCCAGGGGTAGTACAGATACGCAGTATTTT. It specifies CACSLARGSTDTQYF. V gene TRBV11-2 combines with J gene TRBJ2-3; the D gene is possibly TRBD1 (6 bases). CDR1 is SGHAT and CDR2 is FQNNGV in the germline V gene. The CDR3 consists of 15 residues.

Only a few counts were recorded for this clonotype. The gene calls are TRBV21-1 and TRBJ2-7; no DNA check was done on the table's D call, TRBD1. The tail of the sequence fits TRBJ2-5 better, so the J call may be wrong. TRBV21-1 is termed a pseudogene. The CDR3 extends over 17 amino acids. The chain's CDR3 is CASKTPTRGARVGTQYF. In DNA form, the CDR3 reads TGTGCCAGCAAAACCCCTACTCGGGGAGCCCGAGTTGGGACCCAGTACTTC.

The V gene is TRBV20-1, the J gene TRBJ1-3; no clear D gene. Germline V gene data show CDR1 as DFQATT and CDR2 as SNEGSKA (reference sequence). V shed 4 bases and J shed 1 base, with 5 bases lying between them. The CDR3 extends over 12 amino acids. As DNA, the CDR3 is TGCAGTGCTAAGATTTCTGGAAACACCATATATTTT. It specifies CSAKISGNTIYF.

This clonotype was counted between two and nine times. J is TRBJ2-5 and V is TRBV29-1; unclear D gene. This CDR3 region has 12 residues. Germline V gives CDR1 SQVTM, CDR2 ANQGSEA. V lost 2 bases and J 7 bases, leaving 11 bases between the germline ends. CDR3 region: CSVEWGQRTQYF. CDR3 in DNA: TGCAGCGTTGAATGGGGTCAGCGGACCCAGTACTTC.

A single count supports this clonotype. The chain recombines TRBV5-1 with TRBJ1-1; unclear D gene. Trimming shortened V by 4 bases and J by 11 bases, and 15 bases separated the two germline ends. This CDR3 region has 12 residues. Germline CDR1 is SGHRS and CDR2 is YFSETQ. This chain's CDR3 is CASSPERGSAFF. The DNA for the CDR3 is TGCGCCAGCAGCCCGGAGAGAGGGAGCGCTTTCTTT.

CDR3 DNA sequence: TGTGCCAGCAGTTCAAGGGGGGACCGGAAAGATACGCAGTATTTT. Residues: CASSSRGDRKDTQYF. The rearrangement uses TRBV7-2 and TRBJ2-3; the D gene could be TRBD1 or TRBD2 (6 bases each). The CDR3 length is 15 residues. V dropped 6 bases and J dropped 5 bases, with 18 bases sitting between them. Germline V gene lookup returns CDR1 SGHTA and CDR2 FQGNSA.

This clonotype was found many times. The CDR3 DNA reads as TGTGCCAGCAGCTCCCCCCCTACAGATACGCAGTATTTT. The encoded protein is CASSSPPTDTQYF. This sequence joins TRBV6-5 and TRBJ2-3, with D uncertain. Germline V lookup: CDR1 MNHEY, CDR2 SVGAGI. The CDR3 runs 13 residues. Deletions cut 6 bases from V and 3 bases from J, with 10 bases between.

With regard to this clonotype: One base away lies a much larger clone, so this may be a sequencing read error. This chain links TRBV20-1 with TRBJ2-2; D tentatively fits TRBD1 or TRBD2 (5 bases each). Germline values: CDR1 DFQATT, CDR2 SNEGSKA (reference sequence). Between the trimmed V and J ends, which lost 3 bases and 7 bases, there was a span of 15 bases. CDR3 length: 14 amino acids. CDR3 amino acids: CSASVRDRGGELFF. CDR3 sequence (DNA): TGCAGTGCTAGCGTAAGGGACCGGGGCGGGGAGCTGTTTTTT.

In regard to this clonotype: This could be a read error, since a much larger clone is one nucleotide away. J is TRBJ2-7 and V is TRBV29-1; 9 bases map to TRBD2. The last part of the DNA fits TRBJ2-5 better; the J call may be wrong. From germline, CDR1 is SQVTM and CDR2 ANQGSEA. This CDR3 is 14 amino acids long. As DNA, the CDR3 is TGCAGCGTGTCCGGGACTAGCAGGGGAGAGACCCAGTACTTC. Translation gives CSVSGTSRGETQYF.

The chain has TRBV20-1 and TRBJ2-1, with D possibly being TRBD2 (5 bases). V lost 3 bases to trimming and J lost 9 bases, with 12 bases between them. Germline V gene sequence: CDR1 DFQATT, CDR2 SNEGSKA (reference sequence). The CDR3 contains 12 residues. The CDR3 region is CSASPTRGEQFF. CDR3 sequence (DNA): TGCAGTGCTAGCCCTACTAGAGGTGAGCAGTTCTTC.

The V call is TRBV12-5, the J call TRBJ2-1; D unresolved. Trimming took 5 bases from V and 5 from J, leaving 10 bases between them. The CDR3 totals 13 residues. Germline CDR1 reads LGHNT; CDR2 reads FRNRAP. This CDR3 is CASGPLANNEQFF. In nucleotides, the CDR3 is TGTGCTAGTGGTCCCTTGGCAAACAATGAGCAGTTCTTC.

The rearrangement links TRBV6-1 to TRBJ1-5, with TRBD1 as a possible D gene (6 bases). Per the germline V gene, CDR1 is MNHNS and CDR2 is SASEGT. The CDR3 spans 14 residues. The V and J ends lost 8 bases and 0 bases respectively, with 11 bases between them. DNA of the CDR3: TGTGCCAGCGGACGACAGGATAGCAATCAGCCCCAGCATTTT. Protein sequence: CASGRQDSNQPQHF.

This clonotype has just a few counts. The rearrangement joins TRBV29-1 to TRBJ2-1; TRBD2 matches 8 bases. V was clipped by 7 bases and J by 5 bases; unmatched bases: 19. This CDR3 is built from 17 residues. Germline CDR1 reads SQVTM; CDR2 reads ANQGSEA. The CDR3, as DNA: TGCAGCGCAGAAAGGCATACTAGCGGCGGCAGGAACAATGAGCAGTTCTTC. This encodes CSAERHTSGGRNNEQFF.

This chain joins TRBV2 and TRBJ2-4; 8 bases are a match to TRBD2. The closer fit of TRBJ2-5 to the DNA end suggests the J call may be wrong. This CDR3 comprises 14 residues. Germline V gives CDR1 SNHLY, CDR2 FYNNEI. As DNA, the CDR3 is TGTGCCAGCTGGACTAGCCCGTGGGGAGAGACCCAGTACTTC. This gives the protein CASWTSPWGETQYF.

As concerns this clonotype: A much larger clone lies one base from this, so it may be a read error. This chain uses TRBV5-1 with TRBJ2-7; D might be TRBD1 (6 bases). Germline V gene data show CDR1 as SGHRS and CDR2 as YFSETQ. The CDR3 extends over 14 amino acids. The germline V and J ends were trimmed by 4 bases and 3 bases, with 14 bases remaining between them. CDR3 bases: TGCGCCAGCAGCGTGGGGGCAGTTTACTACGAGCAGTACTTC. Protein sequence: CASSVGAVYYEQYF.

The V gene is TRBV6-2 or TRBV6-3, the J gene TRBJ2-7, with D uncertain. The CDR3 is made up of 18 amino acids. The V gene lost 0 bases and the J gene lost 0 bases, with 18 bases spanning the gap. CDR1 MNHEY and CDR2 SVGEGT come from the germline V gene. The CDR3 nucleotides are TGTGCCAGCAGTTACTCGAAACATGGTAGCCGGAGCTCCTACGAGCAGTACTTC. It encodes CASSYSKHGSRSSYEQYF.

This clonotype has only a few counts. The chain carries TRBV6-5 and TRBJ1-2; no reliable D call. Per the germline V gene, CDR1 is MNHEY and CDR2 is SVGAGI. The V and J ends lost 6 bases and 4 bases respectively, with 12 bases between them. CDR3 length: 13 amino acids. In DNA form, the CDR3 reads TGTGCCAGCAGCGTAGTTCCAGCCTATGGCTACACCTTC. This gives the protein CASSVVPAYGYTF.